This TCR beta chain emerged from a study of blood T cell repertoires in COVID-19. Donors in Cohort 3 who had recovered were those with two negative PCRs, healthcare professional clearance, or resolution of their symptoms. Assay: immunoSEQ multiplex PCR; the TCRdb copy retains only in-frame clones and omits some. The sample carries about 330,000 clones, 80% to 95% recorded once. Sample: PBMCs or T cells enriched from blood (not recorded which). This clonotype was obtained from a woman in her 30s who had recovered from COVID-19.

This CDR3 is CASSLVAGGPNEQFF. Here the CDR3 DNA reads TGTGCCAGCAGCTTAGTAGCGGGAGGGCCTAATGAGCAGTTCTTC. The chain recombines TRBV11-3 with TRBJ2-1; 11 nucleotides agree with TRBD2. This CDR3 region has 15 residues. Germline CDR1 SGHNT, CDR2 YENEEA. The J segment lost 7 bases and the V segment lost 1 base, leaving 3 bases of the junction unmatched.